This T cell receptor (beta chain) was identified in a study of T cell repertoires in ileal Crohn's disease. General study points: Endoscopic recurrence occurred in every patient whose clonality exceeded 26.8%. Compared with CD4 T cells, sorted CD8 cells carried more expanded clones. Clonal expansions were more frequent in active smokers than non-smokers at surgery.

V shed 0 bases and J 7 bases; nucleotides not matched to a gene: 4. This CDR3 has 15 amino acids. Germline values: CDR1 MGHRA, CDR2 YSYEKL. Data came from immunoSEQ multiplex PCR; TCRdb stores just in-frame clones and leaves some out. The sample has around 6,000 clones; roughly 80% are singletons. Only one count was recorded for this clone. The antigen remains unidentified. This chain uses TRBV4-1 with TRBJ1-2, with 11 bases identical to TRBD1. Sequenced sample: ileal tissue. The sequence was obtained from an adult with Crohn's disease. The CDR3 region is CASSQDQGTGGGYTF. The CDR3 nucleotides read TGCGCCAGCAGCCAAGATCAAGGGACAGGGGGTGGCTACACCTTC.